Below are 22 T cell receptor beta chains sequenced from a single sample in a study of cytomegalovirus exposure and HLA in healthy donors. The PCR used 60 Vbeta and 13 Jbeta primers. The protocol was immunoSEQ multiplex PCR, while the TCRdb copy is restricted to in-frame clones and leaves out a portion. The repertoire shows roughly 82,000 clones; the top ten hold 1.4% to 1.5%. Sequences were obtained from PBMCs. All receptors come from a woman aged 60 to 75 in good health and CMV-seronegative.

The gene calls are TRBV28 and TRBJ2-1; 8 bases agree with TRBD2. After removal of 7 bases from V and 2 bases from J, the junction contained 4 bases not matched to a gene. CDR1 is MDHEN, CDR2 SYDVKM, per germline. This CDR3 comprises 14 residues. The CDR3: CASNAGGTYNEQFF. DNA of the CDR3: TGTGCCAGCAACGCGGGGGGCACCTACAATGAGCAGTTCTTC.

The chain employs TRBV5-1 and TRBJ2-5; tentative D call: TRBD1 (6 bases). This CDR3 spans 14 amino acids. Germline CDR1 is SGHRS and CDR2 is YFSETQ. V was pared by 1 base and J by 5 bases, with 12 bases between. The CDR3, as DNA: TGCGCCAGCAGCTTGAACAGGGTTCTCGAGACCCAGTACTTC. It codes for CASSLNRVLETQYF. The full variable domain, with the rest looked up from reference TRBV5-1 and TRBJ2-5, is KAGVTQTPRYLIKTRGQQVTLSCSPISGHRSVSWYQQTPGQGLQFLFEYFSETQRNKGNFPGRFSGRQFSNSRSEMNVSTLELGDSALYLCASSLNRVLETQYFGPGTRLLVL.

The chain employs TRBV27 and TRBJ1-1, with D uncertain. V was trimmed by 0 bases and J by 3 bases, leaving 11 bases between them. The germline V gene has CDR1 MNHEY and CDR2 SMNVEV (reference sequence). The CDR3 is 15 residues long. The CDR3 region is CASSLSYLYYTEAFF. Written as DNA, the CDR3 is TGTGCCAGCAGTTTATCGTACCTATACTACACTGAAGCTTTCTTT.

The V gene is TRBV5-4, the J gene TRBJ1-4, with 8 bases fitting TRBD1. V shed 5 bases and J 5 bases; nucleotides not matched to a gene: 11. CDR1 is SGHNT and CDR2 is YYREEE in the germline V gene (reference sequence). The CDR3 extends over 16 amino acids. As DNA, the CDR3 is TGTGCCAGCAGGGGAGACGCGGGACAGGCCAATGAAAAACTGTTTTTT. Its translation: CASRGDAGQANEKLFF.

V usage is TRBV5-4 and J usage is TRBJ2-7; TRBD2 might be the D (5 bases). Germline V gene data show CDR1 as SGHNT and CDR2 as YYREEE (reference sequence). CDR3 size: 15 residues. V was pared by 4 bases and J by 6 bases, with 20 bases between. CDR3 region: CASSQDVTKVSEQYF. In nucleotides, the CDR3 is TGTGCCAGCAGCCAGGATGTGACTAAAGTTTCCGAGCAGTACTTC.

The rearrangement joins TRBV6-6 to TRBJ1-1; weak D call: TRBD1 (5 bases). The germline gives CDR1 MNHNY, CDR2 SVGAGI (reference sequence). V lost 2 bases and J lost 3, with 10 bases in between. The CDR3 consists of 14 residues. The CDR3 nucleotides are TGTGCCAGCAGTTACATGGGGCGGTACACTGAAGCTTTCTTT. Translated: CASSYMGRYTEAFF.

V is TRBV4-2 and J is TRBJ2-3, with 8 bases aligning to TRBD2. Germline CDR1 and CDR2: LGHNA and YNFKEQ. The CDR3 is 16 amino acids. V lost 3 bases and J lost 0; bases outside the gene matches: 5. CDR3 sequence (DNA): TGTGCCAGCAGCCAGGCACTAGCGGCTAGCACAGATACGCAGTATTTT. Its protein product is CASSQALAASTDTQYF.

The V and J genes are TRBV7-9 and TRBJ2-7, with 9 bases that match TRBD2. Germline V gives CDR1 SEHNR, CDR2 FQNEAQ (reference sequence). V lost 1 base, J lost 2 bases, and 3 bases stayed unmatched. The CDR3 sequence is 15 residues long. The CDR3 DNA reads as TGTGCCAGCAGCTTAGACCTAGCGGGAACCTACGAGCAGTACTTC. This sequence encodes CASSLDLAGTYEQYF. Complete variable domain (other parts from reference TRBV7-9 and TRBJ2-7): DTGVSQNPRHKITKRGQNVTFRCDPISEHNRLYWYRQTLGQGPEFLTYFQNEAQLEKSRLLSDRFSAERPKGSFSTLEIQRTEQGDSAMYLCASSLDLAGTYEQYFGPGTRLTVT.

Remarks on this clone: Germline is not matched at one junction end, which may reflect a read error. The gene calls are TRBV7-7 and TRBJ2-1; 9 bases align to TRBD2. CDR3 length equals 17 residues. Germline V gene lookup returns CDR1 SSHAT and CDR2 FNYEAQ (reference sequence). CDR3 sequence reads: CASSLAGELAGYNEQFF. CDR3 bases: TGTGCTAGCAGCTTAGCGGGAGAACTAGCGGGTTACAATGAGCAGTTCTTC.

This chain links TRBV7-8 with TRBJ2-1; D is unresolved. Germline CDR1 and CDR2: SGHVS and FQNEAQ. Trimming pared 3 bases from V and 6 bases from J, leaving 9 bases between. The CDR3 totals 13 residues. The CDR3 here is CASSFSQANEQFF. As DNA, the CDR3 is TGTGCCAGCAGCTTCAGCCAGGCCAATGAGCAGTTCTTC.

CDR3 DNA: TGTGCCAGCAGTGTACTGACAGGGTGGGATGGCTACACCTTC. Translated: CASSVLTGWDGYTF. V gene TRBV2 combines with J gene TRBJ1-2; TRBD1 matches at 7 bases. The CDR3 consists of 14 residues. The V gene end was trimmed by 4 bases and the J gene end by 6 bases; junction bases not matched to a gene: 8. Per germline, CDR1 SNHLY and CDR2 FYNNEI.

The chain employs TRBV5-4 and TRBJ2-3; 8 bases map to TRBD1. The CDR3 contains 16 residues. CDR1 and CDR2 from the germline V gene are SGHNT and YYREEE (reference sequence). V dropped 4 bases and J dropped 2; count of bases not matched to a gene: 9. The CDR3 spells CASSTRQGRDTDTQYF. The CDR3 nucleotides are TGTGCCAGCAGCACAAGACAGGGGCGGGACACAGATACGCAGTATTTT.

The chain has TRBV5-4 and TRBJ2-1, with a possible D match to TRBD2 (5 bases). The CDR3 has 18 residues. The germline V and J ends were trimmed by 4 bases and 6 bases, with 26 bases remaining between them. CDR1 is SGHNT, CDR2 YYREEE, per germline (reference sequence). The CDR3 protein is CASSPSGVGSSPVNEQFF. CDR3 bases: TGTGCCAGCAGCCCCTCGGGTGTAGGGAGCTCCCCCGTCAATGAGCAGTTCTTC.

V is TRBV5-4 and J is TRBJ1-1; 10 bases align to TRBD1. Germline values: CDR1 SGHNT, CDR2 YYREEE (reference sequence). Trimming took 4 bases from V and 1 from J; bases not matched to a gene: 7. The CDR3 sequence is 16 residues long. The DNA for the CDR3 is TGTGCCAGCAGCCCCCCTAGGACAGGGGGGAACACTGAAGCTTTCTTT. Translation: CASSPPRTGGNTEAFF.

V gene TRBV27 combines with J gene TRBJ2-1; D ambiguous. Per the germline V gene, CDR1 is MNHEY and CDR2 is SMNVEV (reference sequence). V was cut by 6 bases and J by 5 bases, with 11 bases left in between. CDR3 length equals 13 residues. The CDR3 region is CASRRPTDNEQFF. CDR3 DNA sequence: TGTGCCAGCAGGCGTCCGACTGACAATGAGCAGTTCTTC.

The chain has TRBV15 and TRBJ2-1; 8 bases are shared with TRBD2. Looked up from germline, CDR1 is LNHNV and CDR2 is YYDKDF (reference sequence). This CDR3 has 12 amino acids. The junction had 4 bases not matched to a gene; V was cut back by 0 bases and J by 15 bases. CDR3 DNA sequence: TGTGCCACCAGCAGAGATGGGACTAGAGGGTTCTTC. Translation gives CATSRDGTRGFF.

The V and J genes are TRBV18 and TRBJ2-7, with D perhaps TRBD1 (5 bases). This CDR3 spans 14 amino acids. The V gene lost 5 bases and the J gene lost 6 bases, with 17 bases spanning the gap. Looked up from germline, CDR1 is KGHSH and CDR2 is LQKENI. This chain's CDR3 is CASSSSRDSSEQYF. The DNA of the CDR3 is TGTGCCAGCTCATCAAGCAGGGATAGCAGCGAGCAGTACTTC.

CDR3 bases: TGTGCCAGCAGTGGGCCGGGCCAGGGTCTTCATCAGTACTTC. Protein: CASSGPGQGLHQYF. The rearrangement links TRBV6-1 to TRBJ2-4; D might be TRBD1 (5 bases). CDR3 length: 14 residues. V gave up 4 bases and J gave up 12 bases, with 19 bases separating them. Looked up from germline, CDR1 is MNHNS and CDR2 is SASEGT.

V gene TRBV7-2 combines with J gene TRBJ2-3; TRBD1 matches 7 bases. Germline V gene lookup returns CDR1 SGHTA and CDR2 FQGNSA. The CDR3 loop spans 15 amino acids. V dropped 5 bases and J dropped 1; count of bases not matched to a gene: 6. The CDR3 region has the DNA TGTGCCAGCAGCCCACAGGGGTATCGCACAGATACGCAGTATTTT. This encodes CASSPQGYRTDTQYF.

The chain carries TRBV5-1 and TRBJ2-7, with TRBD2 matching 14 bases. The V and J ends lost 4 bases and 3 bases, in that order; junction bases with no gene match: 9. The CDR3 extends over 17 amino acids. The V gene's germline CDR1 is SGHRS and CDR2 YFSETQ. The CDR3 reads CASSRSFGTSGSYEQYF. CDR3 bases: TGCGCCAGCAGCCGATCCTTTGGGACTAGCGGGAGCTACGAGCAGTACTTC.

This chain connects TRBV11-2 to TRBJ2-5; 11 bases agree with TRBD2. V gave up 3 bases and J gave up 5 bases; unmatched junction bases: 5. The germline V gene has CDR1 SGHAT and CDR2 FQNNGV. This CDR3 comprises 15 residues. CDR3 protein: CASSFTSGSTETQYF. DNA for the CDR3: TGTGCCAGCAGCTTCACTAGCGGGAGCACTGAGACCCAGTACTTC. The full variable domain, rest sourced from reference TRBV11-2 and TRBJ2-5, is EAGVAQSPRYKIIEKRQSVAFWCNPISGHATLYWYQQILGQGPKLLIQFQNNGVVDDSQLPKDRFSAERLKGVDSTLKIQPAKLEDSAVYLCASSFTSGSTETQYFGPGTRLLVL.

This chain joins TRBV6-5 and TRBJ2-2, with 10 bases identical to TRBD2. CDR3 length equals 14 residues. Germline trimming cut 6 bases from V and 5 bases from J; bases unmatched to any gene: 3. Germline V gene sequence: CDR1 MNHEY, CDR2 SVGAGI. CDR3 sequence reads: CASRIAGGTGELFF. The CDR3, as DNA: TGTGCCAGCAGGATAGCGGGAGGTACCGGGGAGCTGTTTTTT.